The following is a T cell receptor (beta chain) sequence with its context. Participants reported their clinical history, and cohort assignment relied on those reports. All exposed participants met a person with COVID-19 within 2 weeks before entering the study. This entry comes from a study of blood T cell repertoires in COVID-19. Study summary: Sample material is recorded as cDNA or gDNA derived from T cells, B-cell-depleted T cells, or PBMCs.

The CDR3 is 19 amino acids. V dropped 5 bases and J dropped 5; count of bases not matched to a gene: 21. Germline values: CDR1 SGHTA, CDR2 FQGTGA. The method was immunoSEQ multiplex PCR; TCRdb's version includes in-frame clones alone and lacks a portion of them. This sample yields 200,000 to 250,000 clones, of which 80% to 90% are seen a single time; roughly 3.7% belongs to the top ten. The sequence derives from a woman younger than 45 who had been exposed to COVID-19. Sequencing was done on a sample of PBMCs or T cells enriched from blood (not recorded which). This rearrangement joins TRBV7-3 to TRBJ2-5; TRBD1 aligns across 9 bases. CDR3: CASSRRPGTGNGPAETQYF. CDR3 DNA: TGTGCCAGCAGCCGACGTCCCGGGACAGGGAACGGACCCGCGGAGACCCAGTACTTC.